The next 29 T cell receptor beta chains were all read from a single sample in a study of T cell clonotyping in hematopoietic cell transplantation. This table comes from immunoSEQ multiplex PCR, and its TCRdb copy is limited to in-frame clones, with some not included. Here the sample spans about 12,000 clones, around nine tenths being singletons. Sequencing input: peripheral blood mononuclear cells. These receptors were collected from a man aged 30 to 39 in good health. Some clones in this sample may be carry-over from other donors' samples.

The genes are TRBV6-5 and TRBJ2-7; D is possibly TRBD1 or TRBD2 (5 bases each). The CDR3 extends over 16 amino acids. In germline, CDR1 is MNHEY, CDR2 SVGAGI. Between the trimmed V and J ends, which lost 0 bases and 4 bases, there was a span of 16 bases. CDR3 coding DNA: TGTGCCAGCAGTTACTCCGGGGCCGCGGGTCAATACGAGCAGTACTTC. Protein sequence: CASSYSGAAGQYEQYF.

The chain carries TRBV6-1 and TRBJ2-7, with 8 bases aligning to TRBD1. J was trimmed by 2 bases and V by 10 bases; bases with no gene match: 7. The CDR3 is made up of 13 amino acids. Per the germline V gene, CDR1 is MNHNS and CDR2 is SASEGT. Here the CDR3 reads CATEDRATYEQYF. In nucleotides, the CDR3 is TGTGCCACCGAGGACAGGGCGACCTACGAGCAGTACTTC.

This sequence joins TRBV29-1 and TRBJ2-5, with a weak D call TRBD2 (7 bases). V lost 7 bases and J lost 2, with 11 bases in between. The CDR3 has 12 amino acids. Germline loops: CDR1 SQVTM, CDR2 ANQGSEA. The DNA for the CDR3 is TGCAGCGGGCGGGGGCGACAAGAGACCCAGTACTTC. Protein product: CSGRGRQETQYF.

The chain employs TRBV7-2 and TRBJ2-7; D is unresolved. Trimming shortened V by 4 bases and J by 6 bases, and 13 bases separated the two germline ends. The germline gives CDR1 SGHTA, CDR2 FQGNSA. This CDR3 region has 13 residues. CDR3 sequence: CASSSRITGEQYF. CDR3 in DNA: TGTGCCAGCAGCTCCCGGATCACCGGCGAGCAGTACTTC. The whole variable domain, filled in from reference TRBV7-2 and TRBJ2-7, reads GAGVSQSPSNKVTEKGKDVELRCDPISGHTALYWYRQSLGQGLEFLIYFQGNSAPDKSGLPSDRFSAERTGGSVSTLTIQRTQQEDSAVYLCASSSRITGEQYFGPGTRLTVT.

This clone appeared once. CDR3 DNA sequence: TGTGCCATCAGTGGGGGGACTGGCTACACCTTC. The encoded protein is CAISGGTGYTF. The V gene is TRBV10-3, the J gene TRBJ1-2, with D possibly TRBD1 on 5 matching bases. This CDR3 region has 11 residues. Germline assignment: CDR1 ENHRY and CDR2 SYGVKD. Trimming cost V 4 bases and J 7 bases, with 7 bases left between them.

The chain employs TRBV19 and TRBJ1-3; D is uncertain. The CDR3 has 15 residues. Per germline, CDR1 LNHDA and CDR2 SQIVND (reference sequence). Trimming took 6 bases from V and 4 from J, leaving 16 bases between them. The CDR3 loop reads CASRVTSSVGNTIYF. The CDR3 bases are TGTGCCAGTAGGGTAACAAGCTCTGTGGGAAACACCATATATTTT.

The rearrangement links TRBV2 to TRBJ1-1; D ambiguous. This CDR3 has 14 amino acids. Germline assignment: CDR1 SNHLY and CDR2 FYNNEI. V lost 6 bases to trimming and J lost 5 bases, with 16 bases between them. This CDR3 reads CASSLDGSGTEAFF. In nucleotides, the CDR3 is TGTGCCAGCAGCCTTGACGGATCTGGAACTGAAGCTTTCTTT.

This clone was seen only once. The V and J genes are TRBV5-4 and TRBJ1-2, with TRBD1 matching 7 bases. The V segment lost 4 bases and the J segment 2 bases; nucleotides outside the gene matches: 2. Germline V gene lookup returns CDR1 SGHNT and CDR2 YYREEE (reference sequence). The CDR3 totals 13 residues. The CDR3 sequence is CASSLDRNYGYTF. The CDR3 DNA reads TGTGCCAGCAGCCTGGACAGGAACTATGGCTACACCTTC.

The V gene is TRBV25-1, the J gene TRBJ1-2; tentatively, D is TRBD1 (5 bases). V lost 2 bases, J lost 6 bases, and 16 bases lay in between. Germline values: CDR1 MGHDK, CDR2 SYGVNS. This CDR3 spans 15 amino acids. This chain's CDR3 is CASSERLGTGDGYTF. The DNA for the CDR3 is TGTGCCAGCAGTGAACGGTTAGGGACGGGCGATGGCTACACCTTC.

The chain combines TRBV7-9 with TRBJ2-5, with 7 bases matching TRBD1. The CDR3 extends over 14 amino acids. Looked up from germline, CDR1 is SEHNR and CDR2 is FQNEAQ (reference sequence). V lost 4 bases, J lost 2 bases, and 4 bases stayed unmatched. The CDR3 sequence is CASSWTGRQETQYF. Here the CDR3 DNA reads TGTGCCAGCAGCTGGACAGGACGACAAGAGACCCAGTACTTC. The full variable domain, in which reference TRBV7-9 and TRBJ2-5 provide the parts outside the CDR3, is DTGVSQNPRHKITKRGQNVTFRCDPISEHNRLYWYRQTLGQGPEFLTYFQNEAQLEKSRLLSDRFSAERPKGSFSTLEIQRTEQGDSAMYLCASSWTGRQETQYFGPGTRLLVL.

This rearrangement joins TRBV29-1 to TRBJ2-3; D is possibly TRBD1 (5 bases). Germline values: CDR1 SQVTM, CDR2 ANQGSEA. Trimming removed 7 bases from V and 1 base from J, with 9 bases in between. The CDR3 spans 12 residues. The DNA for the CDR3 is TGCAGCGCTGCGACAGGCACAGATACGCAGTATTTT. Its translation is CSAATGTDTQYF.

The chain couples TRBV5-3 to TRBJ2-2; 10 bases align to TRBD1. TRBV5-3 is sorted into the ORF group, with uncertain function. The CDR3 is 16 amino acids. V shed 5 bases, J shed 1 base, and the junction held 5 bases outside the gene matches. The chain's CDR3 is CARRRDRGRNTGELFF. CDR3 sequence (DNA): TGTGCCAGAAGGCGGGACAGGGGTAGGAACACCGGGGAGCTGTTTTTT.

This clone has just one count. The gene calls are TRBV29-1 and TRBJ2-3; D is unresolved. CDR1 is SQVTM and CDR2 is ANQGSEA in the germline V gene. Deletions cut 4 bases from V and 2 bases from J, with 10 bases between. The CDR3 length is 13 residues. CDR3 nucleotides: TGCAGCGTTGTGGGATCCGCCACAGATACGCAGTATTTT. As protein: CSVVGSATDTQYF.

V is TRBV6-1 and J is TRBJ1-2; D uncertain. Trimming stripped 10 bases from V and 2 bases from J, with 11 bases between. Germline V gene sequence: CDR1 MNHNS, CDR2 SASEGT. CDR3 length: 12 amino acids. The CDR3 is CATGQRNYGYTF. DNA of the CDR3: TGTGCCACCGGGCAACGGAACTATGGCTACACCTTC.

The chain employs TRBV10-1 and TRBJ1-5; D gene uncertain. V was pared by 10 bases and J by 4 bases, with 20 bases between. Germline CDR1 reads WNHNN; CDR2 reads SYGVQD (reference sequence). The CDR3 has 15 amino acids. The CDR3 loop is CATLTTAHGNQPQHF. CDR3 sequence (DNA): TGCGCCACCCTGACCACGGCCCATGGGAATCAGCCCCAGCATTTT.

This rearrangement joins TRBV5-4 to TRBJ1-2, with a tentative D call TRBD1 (5 bases). The CDR3 consists of 17 residues. Germline V CDR1 and CDR2: SGHNT, YYREEE (reference sequence). The V end was cut by 0 bases, the J end by 0 bases, with 15 bases between. CDR3 amino acids: CASSLGQTIFANYGYTF. The DNA for the CDR3 is TGTGCCAGCAGCTTGGGACAGACTATATTCGCTAACTATGGCTACACCTTC.

V usage is TRBV30 and J usage is TRBJ1-2, with a weak D call TRBD1 (6 bases). Trimming took 4 bases from V and 4 from J, leaving 13 bases between them. This CDR3 has 13 residues. Germline V gene data show CDR1 as GTSNPN and CDR2 as SVGIG (reference sequence). The CDR3 region is CAWTTGSVYGYTF. The DNA for the CDR3 is TGTGCCTGGACCACAGGGTCGGTCTATGGCTACACCTTC.

This chain connects TRBV7-2 to TRBJ1-6; TRBD1 might be the D (5 bases). Trimming removed 2 bases at V and 8 bases at J, with 13 bases between. Germline-derived CDR1 and CDR2 are SGHTA and FQGNSA. CDR3 size: 15 residues. The chain's CDR3 is CASSLREARDSPLHF. DNA for the CDR3: TGTGCCAGCAGCTTAAGGGAGGCCAGGGATTCACCCCTCCACTTT.

The V call is TRBV2, the J call TRBJ2-1; D gene uncertain. Trimming took 5 bases from V and 2 from J, leaving 10 bases between them. This CDR3 spans 14 amino acids. CDR1 is SNHLY and CDR2 is FYNNEI in the germline V gene. The CDR3 nucleotides are TGTGCCAGCAGTACACGGGTTACCTACAATGAGCAGTTCTTC. It codes for CASSTRVTYNEQFF.

The genes are TRBV25-1 and TRBJ1-2, with a tentative D call TRBD1 (6 bases). V lost 0 bases and J 1 base, leaving 6 bases between the germline ends. CDR3 length: 14 residues. The germline CDR1 and CDR2 sequences are MGHDK and SYGVNS. In DNA form, the CDR3 reads TGTGCCAGCAGTGAATACAGGGGTAACTATGGCTACACCTTC. It yields the protein CASSEYRGNYGYTF.

The chain links TRBV2 to TRBJ1-5; D remains unclear. Trimming cost V 6 bases and J 0 bases, with 6 bases left between them. From germline, CDR1 is SNHLY and CDR2 FYNNEI. The CDR3 contains 13 residues. The CDR3 spells CASRDNSNQPQHF. For the CDR3, the DNA is TGTGCCAGCAGAGACAATAGCAATCAGCCCCAGCATTTT. The full variable domain, its missing parts supplied by reference TRBV2 and TRBJ1-5, is EPEVTQTPSHQVTQMGQEVILRCVPISNHLYFYWYRQILGQKVEFLVSFYNNEISEKSEIFDDQFSVERPDGSNFTLKIRSTKLEDSAMYFCASRDNSNQPQHFGDGTRLSIL.

This chain links TRBV7-6 with TRBJ1-3, with D possibly TRBD1 on 5 matching bases. The CDR3 has 14 residues. Germline CDR1 and CDR2: SGHVS and FNYEAQ. Trimming stripped 2 bases from V and 7 bases from J, with 12 bases between. This chain's CDR3 is CASSLSGAGNTIYF. The CDR3 region has the DNA TGTGCCAGCAGCTTATCCGGGGCAGGGAACACCATATATTTT.

This chain joins TRBV5-1 and TRBJ2-7; 14 nucleotides agree with TRBD2. V lost 4 bases to trimming and J lost 4 bases; unmatched junction nucleotides: 7. Germline-derived CDR1 and CDR2 are SGHRS and YFSETQ. CDR3 length: 16 amino acids. CDR3 bases: TGCGCCAGCAGCCTAGGGACTAGCGGGGGTTGGTACGAGCAGTACTTC. The encoded protein is CASSLGTSGGWYEQYF.

The chain employs TRBV6-1 and TRBJ1-2; D not certain. Germline V lookup: CDR1 MNHNS, CDR2 SASEGT. The CDR3 covers 13 residues. Trimming cost V 2 bases and J 5 bases, with 9 bases left between them. The CDR3 loop reads CASSENGEYGYTF. Written as DNA, the CDR3 is TGTGCCAGCAGTGAAAATGGAGAATATGGCTACACCTTC.

The rearrangement joins TRBV11-3 to TRBJ1-1; TRBD1 matches 8 bases. CDR1 SGHNT and CDR2 YENEEA come from the germline V gene. The ends lost 5 bases at V and 4 bases at J; junction bases unmatched: 3. The CDR3 extends over 13 amino acids. CDR3 sequence (DNA): TGTGCCAGCAGCCTTCAGGGGGCCACTGAAGCTTTCTTT. The encoded protein is CASSLQGATEAFF.

The chain carries TRBV6-5 and TRBJ1-1; weak D call: TRBD1 (6 bases). Between the trimmed V and J ends, which lost 6 bases and 1 base, there was a span of 15 bases. The CDR3 totals 15 residues. CDR1 is MNHEY, CDR2 SVGAGI, per germline. CDR3 bases: TGTGCCAGCAGACGCCGGGACATGGCGAACACTGAAGCTTTCTTT. It codes for CASRRRDMANTEAFF.

This chain uses TRBV30 with TRBJ1-1; tentative D call: TRBD1 (5 bases). Germline V gene sequence: CDR1 GTSNPN, CDR2 SVGIG (reference sequence). The V gene lost 4 bases and the J gene lost 5 bases, with 14 bases spanning the gap. The CDR3 sequence is 13 residues long. Here the CDR3 DNA reads TGTGCCTGGAACAGGCCAGGGAAGACTGAAGCTTTCTTT. It translates to CAWNRPGKTEAFF.

The chain joins TRBV29-1 to TRBJ1-2; maybe TRBD1 (6 bases). With 7 bases removed from V and 8 bases from J, the gap between germline ends came to 23 bases. The length of the CDR3 is 14 residues. Germline CDR1 SQVTM, CDR2 ANQGSEA. CDR3 region: CSGSWGQANMGYTF. The CDR3 nucleotides are TGCAGCGGATCTTGGGGGCAGGCTAATATGGGCTACACCTTC. The whole variable domain, filled in from reference TRBV29-1 and TRBJ1-2, reads SAVISQKPSRDICQRGTSLTIQCQVDSQVTMMFWYRQQPGQSLTLIATANQGSEATYESGFVIDKFPISRPNLTFSTLTVSNMSPEDSSIYLCSGSWGQANMGYTFGSGTRLTVV.

This clone appeared once. The chain couples TRBV14 to TRBJ1-1; D is unresolved. CDR3 length: 13 residues. Trimming removed 0 bases at V and 5 bases at J, with 7 bases between. The germline gives CDR1 SGHDN, CDR2 FVKESK. Here the CDR3 DNA reads TGTGCCAGCAGCCAAGATCGGGGTACTGAAGCTTTCTTT. As protein: CASSQDRGTEAFF.